These 30 T cell receptor beta chains were sequenced from one sample in a study of blood T cell repertoires in COVID-19. Clones were read by immunoSEQ multiplex PCR, and TCRdb kept only the in-frame ones, dropping some. The sample includes 250,000 or so clones, approximately 84% seen only once; the top ten take approximately 1.9%. Sequencing used peripheral blood. The receptors originated from a woman of 80 years or more with acute or convalescent COVID-19.

This clone was seen only a few times. The chain carries TRBV28 and TRBJ2-7; D remains ambiguous. The CDR3 totals 15 residues. Trimming pared 3 bases from V and 2 bases from J, leaving 14 bases between. Germline loops: CDR1 MDHEN, CDR2 SYDVKM. CDR3 sequence (DNA): TGTGCCAGCAGTTTCTCTGGCAGGCCCCCCTACGAGCAGTACTTC. Translating it yields CASSFSGRPPYEQYF.

V and J are TRBV6-5 and TRBJ2-1, with TRBD1 as a possible D gene (8 bases). Germline CDR1 and CDR2: MNHEY and SVGAGI. The CDR3 length is 15 residues. Deletions cut 4 bases from V and 5 bases from J, with 15 bases between. The CDR3 protein is CASSSQGGLDNEQFF. The CDR3 DNA follows: TGTGCCAGCAGTTCACAGGGGGGGCTTGACAATGAGCAGTTCTTC.

This chain uses TRBV6-1 with TRBJ2-1, with D possibly matching TRBD2 (5 bases). CDR1 MNHNS and CDR2 SASEGT come from the germline V gene. This CDR3 has 15 residues. Trimming stripped 0 bases from V and 6 bases from J, with 12 bases between. The CDR3 DNA is TGTGCCAGCAGTGAAGCGGGAGACCCCTTCAATGAGCAGTTCTTC. Amino acids: CASSEAGDPFNEQFF.

The chain is built from TRBV10-3 and TRBJ1-1; perhaps TRBD1 as D (5 bases). CDR3 length: 18 amino acids. Germline loops: CDR1 ENHRY, CDR2 SYGVKD. V lost 0 bases to trimming and J lost 5 bases, with 22 bases between them. The CDR3 is CAISESRRGRKKGTEAFF. CDR3 sequence (DNA): TGTGCCATCAGTGAGTCGAGGAGGGGACGTAAGAAGGGAACTGAAGCTTTCTTT.

This clone was observed a handful of times. V and J are TRBV18 and TRBJ1-6; 8 bases line up with TRBD1. The CDR3 runs 14 residues. Trimming cost V 3 bases and J 9 bases; bases outside gene matches: 4. Germline V gives CDR1 KGHSH, CDR2 LQKENI. The CDR3 DNA is TGTGCCAGCTCACCGGACAGGGACGGTTCACCCCTCCACTTT. Its translation: CASSPDRDGSPLHF. The full variable domain, its missing parts supplied by reference TRBV18 and TRBJ1-6, is NAGVMQNPRHLVRRRGQEARLRCSPMKGHSHVYWYRQLPEEGLKFMVYLQKENIIDESGMPKERFSAEFPKEGPSILRIQQVVRGDSAAYFCASSPDRDGSPLHFGNGTRLTVT.

This clone showed up just once. The V gene is TRBV4-2, the J gene TRBJ1-2; 10 nucleotides agree with TRBD1. V shed 1 base and J 7 bases; nucleotides not matched to a gene: 9. In germline, CDR1 is LGHNA, CDR2 YNFKEQ. The CDR3 runs 16 residues. The CDR3: CASSQAVRQGASGYTF. The CDR3 nucleotides read TGTGCCAGCAGCCAAGCCGTACGACAGGGGGCGTCTGGCTACACCTTC.

The rearrangement uses TRBV27 and TRBJ1-1, with 9 bases fitting TRBD1. Germline assignment: CDR1 MNHEY and CDR2 SMNVEV (reference sequence). The V and J ends lost 4 bases and 5 bases, in that order; junction bases with no gene match: 11. CDR3 length equals 16 residues. The CDR3 sequence: CASSSRRTGVVTEAFF. In DNA, the CDR3 is TGTGCCAGCAGTTCCCGTCGGACAGGGGTAGTAACTGAAGCTTTCTTT.

V is TRBV28 and J is TRBJ1-6; D uncertain. Germline loops: CDR1 MDHEN, CDR2 SYDVKM. The CDR3 covers 16 residues. V was shortened by 1 base and J by 0 bases, with 7 bases between the two germline ends. CDR3 coding DNA: TGTGCCAGCAGTTTATATGTTAGCTCCTATAATTCACCCCTCCACTTT. Protein sequence: CASSLYVSSYNSPLHF. Based on the CDR3 plus reference TRBV28 and TRBJ1-6, the full variable domain is DVKVTQSSRYLVKRTGEKVFLECVQDMDHENMFWYRQDPGLGLRLIYFSYDVKMKEKGDIPEGYSVSREKKERFSLILESASTNQTSMYLCASSLYVSSYNSPLHFGNGTRLTVT.

V gene TRBV6-5 combines with J gene TRBJ1-1, with 8 bases lining up with TRBD1. V shed 2 bases and J 6 bases; nucleotides not matched to a gene: 8. Germline CDR1 MNHEY, CDR2 SVGAGI. The CDR3 sequence is 15 residues long. In DNA form, the CDR3 reads TGTGCCAGCAGTTACGTCCCAGGGGGCCTCGCTGAAGCTTTCTTT. It translates to CASSYVPGGLAEAFF.

This clone was seen many times. J is TRBJ1-5 and V is TRBV6-2 or TRBV6-3; D might be TRBD1 (5 bases). Trimming took 4 bases from V and 1 from J, leaving 11 bases between them. The CDR3 runs 15 residues. Germline V gene data show CDR1 as MNHEY and CDR2 as SVGEGT. Here the CDR3 DNA reads TGTGCCAGCAGTTTTGGAGGGGTGAGCAATCAGCCCCAGCATTTT. Protein product: CASSFGGVSNQPQHF.

The chain recombines TRBV15 with TRBJ2-1, with TRBD2 identical over 14 bases. The germline CDR1 and CDR2 sequences are LNHNV and YYDKDF (reference sequence). Trimming at V came to 2 bases and at J to 3 bases, leaving 3 bases not matched to a gene. CDR3 size: 17 residues. The CDR3 protein is CATSRTGTSGSYNEQFF. The CDR3 bases are TGTGCCACCAGCAGAACCGGGACTAGCGGGAGCTACAATGAGCAGTTCTTC. Together with reference TRBV15 and TRBJ2-1, the CDR3 gives the full variable domain: DAMVIQNPRYQVTQFGKPVTLSCSQTLNHNVMYWYQQKSSQAPKLLFHYYDKDFNNEADTPDNFQSRRPNTSFCFLDIRSPGLGDTAMYLCATSRTGTSGSYNEQFFGPGTRLTVL.

The chain couples TRBV5-4 to TRBJ1-2; D perhaps matches TRBD1 (6 bases). Germline V gene sequence: CDR1 SGHNT, CDR2 YYREEE (reference sequence). V lost 4 bases, J lost 8 bases, and 18 bases lay in between. This CDR3 has 14 amino acids. CDR3 sequence reads: CASSRRAGEGGYTF. DNA for the CDR3: TGTGCCAGCAGCCGCCGCGCAGGGGAGGGGGGCTACACCTTC.

The chain combines TRBV30 with TRBJ2-1; TRBD1 matches 7 bases. V lost 2 bases to trimming and J lost 1 base; unmatched junction nucleotides: 2. CDR3 length: 14 residues. Germline V gives CDR1 GTSNPN, CDR2 SVGIG (reference sequence). CDR3 DNA sequence: TGTGCCTGGAGTCCGACAGGGTCCTACAATGAGCAGTTCTTC. It yields the protein CAWSPTGSYNEQFF.

The rearrangement joins TRBV29-1 to TRBJ1-2, with 8 bases that match TRBD1. Germline-derived CDR1 and CDR2 are SQVTM and ANQGSEA. Trimming removed 6 bases from V and 7 bases from J; junction bases left unmatched: 7. The CDR3 has 12 amino acids. DNA for the CDR3: TGCAGCGTATATGGACAGGGCCTTGGCTACACCTTC. As protein: CSVYGQGLGYTF.

This sequence joins TRBV7-2 and TRBJ1-1, with 9 bases lining up with TRBD1. Germline values: CDR1 SGHTA, CDR2 FQGNSA. This CDR3 has 12 residues. V trimming: 1 base; J trimming: 10 bases; junction bases outside the gene matches: 1. The CDR3 nucleotides are TGTGCCAGCAGCTTAGGGACAGGGGCAGCTTTCTTT. It is translated as CASSLGTGAAFF.

The chain combines TRBV5-5 with TRBJ1-1, with TRBD1 matching 7 bases. V lost 0 bases to trimming and J lost 11 bases; unmatched junction nucleotides: 7. Germline-derived CDR1 and CDR2 are SGHKS and YYEKEE (reference sequence). This CDR3 spans 13 amino acids. The CDR3 DNA is TGTGCCAGCAGCTTGGTGGGACAGAGCGGGGCTTTCTTT. This translates into CASSLVGQSGAFF.

The V and J genes are TRBV4-3 and TRBJ1-1; 7 positions match TRBD1. Per the germline V gene, CDR1 is LGHNA and CDR2 is YSLEER. The CDR3 loop spans 15 amino acids. The V gene end was trimmed by 2 bases and the J gene end by 5 bases; junction bases not matched to a gene: 8. CDR3 amino acids: CASSQTGTAKTEAFF. The CDR3 DNA follows: TGCGCCAGCAGCCAAACCGGGACAGCAAAAACTGAAGCTTTCTTT.

The chain employs TRBV7-8 and TRBJ2-3; D uncertain. From germline, CDR1 is SGHVS and CDR2 FQNEAQ. V shed 4 bases and J shed 2 bases, with 13 bases lying between them. This CDR3 comprises 15 residues. CDR3 sequence: CASSSARLNTDTQYF. In DNA, the CDR3 is TGTGCCAGCAGCTCGGCGCGGCTAAACACAGATACGCAGTATTTT.

V usage is TRBV5-1 and J usage is TRBJ1-2; no firm D call. CDR1 is SGHRS, CDR2 YFSETQ, per germline. Trimming stripped 0 bases from V and 0 bases from J, with 12 bases between. The CDR3 totals 16 residues. The DNA of the CDR3 is TGCGCCAGCAGCTTGGTTCCCCCCTCCTCTAACTATGGCTACACCTTC. Its translation is CASSLVPPSSNYGYTF.

This chain links TRBV6-5 with TRBJ2-5, with D perhaps TRBD2 (6 bases). Trimming shortened V by 5 bases and J by 5 bases, and 18 bases separated the two germline ends. Germline lookup yields CDR1 MNHEY and CDR2 SVGAGI. The CDR3 has 15 residues. The CDR3 nucleotides are TGTGCCAGCAGTAAGACTAGTGGGGAATGGGAGACCCAGTACTTC. This encodes CASSKTSGEWETQYF.

This sequence joins TRBV7-2 and TRBJ2-5; the match to TRBD1 covers 8 bases. The CDR3 is 15 amino acids. Germline V gene data show CDR1 as SGHTA and CDR2 as FQGNSA. Trimming at V came to 2 bases and at J to 7 bases, leaving 9 bases not matched to a gene. This chain's CDR3 is CASSLRGQGAGTQYF. DNA for the CDR3: TGTGCCAGCAGCTTAAGGGGCCAGGGGGCAGGGACCCAGTACTTC.

J is TRBJ1-5 and V is TRBV6-2 or TRBV6-3, with no clear D. V lost 5 bases, J lost 0 bases, and 14 bases lay in between. CDR3 length: 16 amino acids. Germline loops: CDR1 MNHEY, CDR2 SVGEGT. CDR3 nucleotides: TGTGCCAGCAGTAAAGAACAGCCGTATAGCAATCAGCCCCAGCATTTT. It codes for CASSKEQPYSNQPQHF.

This rearrangement joins TRBV28 to TRBJ2-7; TRBD2 aligns across 12 bases. The CDR3 loop spans 14 amino acids. V lost 6 bases, J lost 3 bases, and 3 bases stayed unmatched. The germline V gene has CDR1 MDHEN and CDR2 SYDVKM. CDR3 sequence reads: CASRTSGSVYEQYF. DNA of the CDR3: TGTGCCAGCAGGACTAGCGGGAGTGTCTACGAGCAGTACTTC.

The gene calls are TRBV5-5 and TRBJ2-7; 14 bases line up with TRBD2. Looked up from germline, CDR1 is SGHKS and CDR2 is YYEKEE (reference sequence). J lost 3 bases, V lost 2 bases, and 4 bases had no gene match. The length of the CDR3 is 16 residues. The CDR3 DNA reads as TGTGCCAGCAGCTTTGGGGGGACTAGCGGGAGCTACGAGCAGTACTTC. This gives the protein CASSFGGTSGSYEQYF.

J is TRBJ2-7 and V is TRBV5-6; 7 bases fit TRBD1. This CDR3 contains 16 residues. V lost 1 base to trimming and J lost 2 bases; unmatched junction nucleotides: 9. Germline values: CDR1 SGHDT, CDR2 YYEEEE. The CDR3 sequence: CASSLLTGTATYEQYF. The CDR3 bases are TGTGCCAGCAGCTTGTTAACCGGGACAGCTACCTACGAGCAGTACTTC.

The V and J genes are TRBV9 and TRBJ2-5; the match to TRBD2 covers 7 bases. The CDR3 has 14 residues. V lost 6 bases to trimming and J lost 5 bases; unmatched junction nucleotides: 10. Germline-derived CDR1 and CDR2 are SGDLS and YYNGEE. CDR3 sequence: CASNPGSGVETQYF. The CDR3 DNA follows: TGTGCCAGCAACCCGGGGAGCGGGGTTGAGACCCAGTACTTC.

The V gene is TRBV3-1 (or the pseudogene TRBV3-2), the J gene TRBJ1-2; 11 nucleotides line up with TRBD1. CDR3 size: 16 residues. CDR1 LGHDT and CDR2 YNNKEL come from the germline V gene (reference sequence). The V segment lost 4 bases and the J segment 4 bases; nucleotides outside the gene matches: 8. The CDR3 loop reads CASSPRTGGISYGYTF. CDR3 nucleotides: TGTGCCAGCAGCCCTAGGACAGGGGGCATTAGCTATGGCTACACCTTC.

The chain links TRBV29-1 to TRBJ2-5; D might be TRBD1 (6 bases). This CDR3 has 15 residues. The germline CDR1 and CDR2 sequences are SQVTM and ANQGSEA. Trimming stripped 5 bases from V and 1 base from J, with 17 bases between. DNA of the CDR3: TGCAGCGTTTTCCCGATCCAGGGGACCCAAGAGACCCAGTACTTC. This gives the protein CSVFPIQGTQETQYF.

The V and J genes are TRBV28 and TRBJ1-2; 8 bases line up with TRBD1. CDR1 is MDHEN and CDR2 is SYDVKM in the germline V gene. With V trimmed by 7 bases and J by 8 bases, 9 bases remained unmatched. There are 13 residues in the CDR3. CDR3: CASIRTGGRGYTF. The CDR3 nucleotides are TGTGCCAGCATAAGAACAGGGGGTAGAGGCTACACCTTC.

The rearrangement joins TRBV7-3 to TRBJ2-1, with 8 bases matching TRBD2. Germline CDR1 and CDR2: SGHTA and FQGTGA. The CDR3 sequence is 19 residues long. Trimming cost V 1 base and J 7 bases; bases outside gene matches: 18. The CDR3 DNA follows: TGTGCCAGCAGCTTAAAAGGTCCAGCGGGGGCCGGGAGTACAAATGAGCAGTTCTTC. It translates to CASSLKGPAGAGSTNEQFF.